This paragraph reports one T cell receptor (beta chain). This sample was taken from a study of blood T cell repertoires in COVID-19. The CDR3 is made up of 17 amino acids. Trimming shortened V by 0 bases and J by 0 bases, and 11 bases separated the two germline ends. Germline V gene lookup returns CDR1 LNHNV and CDR2 YYDKDF (reference sequence). The protocol was immunoSEQ multiplex PCR, while the TCRdb copy is restricted to in-frame clones and leaves out a portion. The sample includes roughly 180,000 clones, 70% to 90% of them seen just once. The chain recombines TRBV15 with TRBJ1-4, with D possibly being TRBD1 (5 bases). The receptor was derived from a man aged 18 to 29 with acute or convalescent COVID-19. Sequencing input: peripheral blood. CDR3 in amino acids: CATSRDYGRATNEKLFF. The CDR3 coding sequence is TGTGCCACCAGCAGAGATTATGGCAGGGCAACTAATGAAAAACTGTTTTTT.